These T cell receptor beta chains were read from a single sample in a study of T cells in Graves' hyperthyroidism and ophthalmopathy. MiXCR, run by TCRdb on the multiplex PCR reads, gives a single entry per CDR3 protein. The table includes fewer than 900,000 distinct CDR3 sequences, 18% detected once. The material sequenced was blood. These receptors were collected from a woman aged 45 to 65 with Graves' hyperthyroidism that later progressed to Graves' ophthalmopathy. Each CDR3 is given with its conserved first and last residue. A D gene is named only where the DNA matches it firmly. Some rows have no size entry. The others give once, few or many, or a class for an expanded clone.

J gene	clone size	V gene	D gene	CDR3 protein	CDR3 DNA
TRBJ2-7	many	TRBV7-8	NA	CASSLRTQGYEQYF	TGTGCCAGCAGCTTAAGGACACAGGGTTACGAGCAGTACTTC
TRBJ2-2	NA	TRBV7-8	NA	CASSLPGRENTGELFF	TGTGCCAGCAGCTTACCGGGACGTGAGAACACCGGGGAGCTGTTTTTT
TRBJ2-7	NA	TRBV7-2	TRBD2	CASSPLGGAYEQYF	TGTGCCAGCAGCCCACTCGGGGGGGCGTACGAGCAGTACTTC
TRBJ1-1	NA	TRBV18	NA	CASSPPPRPMNTEAFF	TGTGCCAGCTCACCGCCGCCTAGGCCCATGAACACTGAAGCTTTCTTT
TRBJ2-5	NA	TRBV7-7	NA	CASSRDIEETQYF	TGTGCTAGCAGCCGGGACATTGAAGAGACCCAGTACTTC
TRBJ2-5	few	TRBV20-1	NA	CSARGQALYQETQYF	TGCAGTGCCCGGGGGCAGGCTTTGTACCAAGAGACCCAGTACTTC
TRBJ2-3	NA	TRBV20-1	NA	CSAREDQDTQYF	TGCAGTGCTAGAGAGGACCAAGATACGCAGTATTTT
TRBJ2-2	few	TRBV3-1	NA	CASSPNPAGPFPGELFF	TGTGCCAGCAGCCCCAATCCGGCAGGGCCGTTCCCCGGGGAGCTGTTTTTT
TRBJ2-1	few	TRBV20-1	NA	CSARDSATAYNEQFF	TGCAGTGCTAGAGATTCGGCGACAGCGTACAATGAGCAGTTCTTC
TRBJ1-1	many	TRBV15	NA	CATSREGFRTEAFF	TGTGCCACCAGCAGAGAGGGATTTAGGACTGAAGCTTTCTTT
TRBJ2-3	many	TRBV11-2	NA	CASSLSYGHTDTQYF	TGTGCCAGCAGCTTAAGTTACGGCCACACAGATACGCAGTATTTT
TRBJ2-7	NA	TRBV29-1	NA	CSCRTASYEQYF	TGCAGCTGTAGGACAGCCTCCTACGAGCAGTACTTC
TRBJ2-7	NA	TRBV28	TRBD2	CATQEPGLATYEQYF	TGTGCCACCCAAGAACCGGGACTAGCGACTTACGAGCAGTACTTC
TRBJ2-2	few	TRBV12-3/TRBV12-4	NA	CASSFGQGELFF	TGTGCCAGCAGTTTTGGGCAAGGGGAGCTGTTTTTT
TRBJ2-1	NA	TRBV20-1	NA	CSATRRGSATDNEQFF	TGCAGTGCTACTCGTCGGGGCTCCGCGACCGACAATGAGCAGTTCTTC
TRBJ1-5	few	TRBV7-9	NA	CASSLAVTQPQHF	TGTGCCAGCAGCTTAGCGGTAACCCAGCCCCAGCATTTT
TRBJ1-6	few	TRBV5-1	TRBD1	CASSVPGQGHSPLHF	TGCGCCAGCAGCGTGCCCGGACAGGGGCATTCACCCCTCCACTTT